The subject of this entry is one TCR beta chain. These data are taken from a study of tumor-infiltrating lymphocytes in primary liver carcinoma. It was from roughly 20-30 mg of unsorted bulk tissue that RNA and DNA were co-extracted. Treatment of the patients' primary liver carcinoma consisted of surgical resection. Priming with a constant-region primer yielded TCR beta cDNA from 500 ng total RNA. Amplification in three nested multiplex PCR rounds with slightly modified ARM-PCR gave rise to TCR beta libraries. Each of the first two PCR rounds ran approximately 9 cycles with TRBV1-TRBV30 forward and C-beta reverse primers. One entry per CDR3 protein results from TCRdb running MiXCR on the multiplex PCR reads. Seen here are around 81,000 distinct CDR3 sequences, roughly two thirds observed once, and the top ten hold roughly an eighth. The CDR3 contains 18 residues. V was pared by 1 base and J by 2 bases, with 21 bases between. CDR1 is SGHNT and CDR2 is YENEEA in the germline V gene.

The sample consisted of liver tumor tissue from sampling region 4. Subset indicated: tumor region T4, right-lateral pole. This clonotype was sampled from a woman aged 55 to 70 with primary liver carcinoma and hepatitis B virus infection. The chain links TRBV11-3 to TRBJ2-7; unclear D gene. The CDR3 region is CASSLGAGGTHGTYEQYF. The CDR3 region has the DNA TGTGCCAGCAGCTTAGGGGCTGGCGGAACCCATGGGACCTACGAGCAGTACTTC.